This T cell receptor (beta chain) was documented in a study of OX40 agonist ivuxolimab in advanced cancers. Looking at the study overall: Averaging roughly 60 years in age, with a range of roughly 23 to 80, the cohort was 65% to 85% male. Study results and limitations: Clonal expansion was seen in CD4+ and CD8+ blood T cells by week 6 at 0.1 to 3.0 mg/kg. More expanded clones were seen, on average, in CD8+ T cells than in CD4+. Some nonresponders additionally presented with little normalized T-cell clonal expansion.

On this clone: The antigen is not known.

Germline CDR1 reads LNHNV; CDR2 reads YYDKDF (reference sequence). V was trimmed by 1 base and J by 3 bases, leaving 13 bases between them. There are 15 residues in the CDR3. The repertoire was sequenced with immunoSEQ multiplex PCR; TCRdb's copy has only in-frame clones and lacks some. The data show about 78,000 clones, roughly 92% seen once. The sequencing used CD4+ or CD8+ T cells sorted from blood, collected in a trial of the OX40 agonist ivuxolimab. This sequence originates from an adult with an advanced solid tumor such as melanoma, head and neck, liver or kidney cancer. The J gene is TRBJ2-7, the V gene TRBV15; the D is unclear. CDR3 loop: CATSRARQVDYEQYF. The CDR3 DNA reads TGTGCCACCAGCAGAGCTAGGCAGGTCGACTACGAGCAGTACTTC.